Listed below are T cell receptor beta chains from one sample, sequenced in a study of T cells in Graves' hyperthyroidism and ophthalmopathy. TCRdb passed the multiplex PCR reads through MiXCR, listing each CDR3 protein once. Here the sample spans roughly 840,000 distinct CDR3 sequences, about two fifths being singletons. The sequencing sample was made of blood. The receptors were gathered from a man aged 18 to 30 with Graves' hyperthyroidism. CDR3s include the opening cysteine and the closing phenylalanine or tryptophan. D genes are given only for firm matches. Size is omitted from some rows. Given values are once, few, many or a class for expanded clones.

TRBV19	TRBJ2-2	.	TRBD1	CASGKGQGATGELFF	TGTGCCAGTGGGAAAGGACAGGGGGCTACCGGGGAGCTGTTTTTT
TRBV7-3	TRBJ2-2	.	TRBD2	CASSNPGLAPGELFF	TGTGCCAGCAGCAACCCGGGACTAGCTCCCGGGGAGCTGTTTTTT
TRBV4-1	TRBJ2-7	.	.	CASSQAPGEVYEQYF	TGCGCCAGCAGCCAAGCCCCCGGAGAGGTCTACGAGCAGTACTTC
TRBV7-3	TRBJ1-5	.	.	CASGSAYGNQPQHF	TGCGCCAGCGGGTCGGCCTACGGCAATCAGCCCCAGCATTTT
TRBV12-3/TRBV12-4	TRBJ1-3	few	.	CASSLGSGRGNTIYF	TGTGCCAGCAGTTTGGGTTCAGGGAGGGGAAACACCATATATTTT
TRBV5-1	TRBJ2-2	.	.	CASRPGDSETGELFF	TGCGCCAGCCGTCCGGGGGACAGCGAAACCGGGGAGCTGTTTTTT
TRBV9	TRBJ1-1	.	.	CASSQEIATDGAFF	TGTGCCAGCAGCCAAGAAATCGCGACAGATGGAGCTTTCTTT
TRBV2	TRBJ1-1	many	.	CATGLLNTEAFF	TGTGCCACCGGACTGCTGAACACTGAAGCTTTCTTT
TRBV9	TRBJ2-7	few	TRBD2	CASSATGTSGAYEQYF	TGTGCCAGCAGCGCAACCGGGACTAGCGGAGCATACGAGCAGTACTTC
TRBV5-4	TRBJ2-7	.	.	CASGSHSYEQYF	TGTGCCAGCGGGTCCCACTCCTACGAGCAGTACTTC
TRBV4-3	TRBJ1-6	few	.	CASSQESYSASPLHF	TGCGCCAGCAGCCAAGAATCGTATAGTGCTTCACCCCTCCACTTT
TRBV10-3	TRBJ1-4	many	.	CAISAGFREKLFF	TGTGCCATCAGTGCCGGGTTTCGGGAAAAACTGTTTTTT
TRBV19	TRBJ2-7	.	TRBD1	CSSSQPGQTYEQYF	TGTTCCAGTAGTCAACCGGGACAGACCTACGAGCAGTACTTC
TRBV29-1	TRBJ1-1	many	TRBD1	CSAQTGVRAEAFF	TGCAGCGCACAAACAGGGGTGAGGGCTGAAGCTTTCTTT
TRBV14	TRBJ1-1	few	.	CASTLTGWGEAFF	TGTGCCAGCACCCTGACCGGATGGGGTGAAGCTTTCTTT
TRBV5-1	TRBJ1-1	many	.	CASSLASPGDTEAFF	TGCGCCAGCAGCTTGGCCAGTCCGGGGGACACTGAAGCTTTCTTT
TRBV19	TRBJ2-2	.	.	CASGGAERNANTGELFF	TGTGCCAGCGGAGGGGCGGAAAGAAACGCGAACACCGGGGAGCTGTTTTTT
TRBV9	TRBJ2-5	.	TRBD2	CASSVLAGLQETQYF	TGTGCCAGCAGCGTACTAGCGGGGCTCCAAGAGACCCAGTACTTC
TRBV29-1	TRBJ2-5	many	.	CSVDEGVEETQYF	TGCAGCGTTGACGAGGGAGTGGAGGAGACCCAGTACTTC
TRBV5-1	TRBJ2-7	few	TRBD1	CASSLTGDLDEQYF	TGCGCCAGCAGCTTAACAGGGGACCTGGACGAGCAGTACTTC
TRBV20-1	TRBJ2-7	.	.	CSARDLQLTCEQYF	TGCAGTGCTAGAGATCTCCAGTTAACCTGCGAGCAGTACTTC
TRBV5-5	TRBJ1-1	.	TRBD1	CASTTSGTGDLAFF	TGTGCCAGCACGACCTCCGGGACAGGGGACTTAGCTTTCTTT
TRBV29-1	TRBJ2-3	once	.	CSVEDIRGITDTQYF	TGCAGCGTTGAAGATATTCGGGGTATCACAGATACGCAGTATTTT
TRBV20-1	TRBJ2-5	many	TRBD2	CSARDGTSGWETQYF	TGCAGTGCTAGAGATGGAACTAGCGGTTGGGAGACCCAGTACTTC
TRBV25-1	TRBJ1-3	.	.	CASSLAGAAIRNTIYF	TGTGCCAGCAGCTTAGCCGGGGCGGCAATCAGAAACACCATATATTTT
TRBV10-3	TRBJ1-3	many	.	CANGGGLNGNTIYF	TGTGCCAACGGCGGGGGGTTGAATGGAAACACCATATATTTT
TRBV6-1	TRBJ1-5	once	.	CASSPYRATNQPQHF	TGTGCCAGCAGTCCCTACAGGGCTACCAATCAGCCCCAGCATTTT
TRBV4-3	TRBJ2-7	few	TRBD1	CASSIRQGYEQYF	TGCGCCAGCAGCATACGACAGGGCTACGAGCAGTACTTC
TRBV10-3	TRBJ2-2	few	.	CAIKGDNTGELFF	TGTGCCATCAAGGGGGACAACACCGGGGAGCTGTTTTTT
TRBV7-8	TRBJ1-1	few	.	CASSLEGGGVTEAFF	TGTGCCAGCAGCTTGGAAGGTGGGGGCGTCACTGAAGCTTTCTTT
TRBV10-3	TRBJ2-7	.	.	CAIRRTDEQYF	TGTGCCATTAGGAGGACAGATGAGCAGTACTTC
TRBV6-4	TRBJ1-1	many	.	CASSERGWTEAFF	TGTGCCAGCAGTGAGAGAGGATGGACTGAAGCTTTCTTT
TRBV12-3/TRBV12-4	TRBJ1-3	.	.	CASSLRPGSGNTIYF	TGTGCCAGCAGTTTACGGCCAGGCTCTGGAAACACCATATATTTT
TRBV20-1	TRBJ2-7	.	.	CSATRTAHPYEQYF	TGCAGTGCTACCAGGACAGCACACCCCTACGAGCAGTACTTC
TRBV7-9	TRBJ1-2	many	.	CASSHTFWNF	TGTGCCAGCAGCCATACCTTCTGGAACTTC
TRBV5-4	TRBJ2-7	.	TRBD1	CASSLGQKDEQYF	TGTGCCAGCAGCCTGGGACAGAAGGACGAGCAGTACTTC
TRBV7-2	TRBJ2-5	.	.	CASSFGPQQETQYF	TGTGCCAGCAGCTTCGGGCCGCAGCAAGAGACCCAGTACTTC
TRBV19	TRBJ1-5	many	.	CASTPGSNANQPQHF	TGTGCCAGTACCCCAGGTAGTAATGCGAATCAGCCCCAGCATTTT
TRBV7-6	TRBJ2-7	many	.	CASSANGPGYEQYF	TGTGCCAGCAGCGCTAACGGCCCGGGTTACGAGCAGTACTTC
TRBV6-1	TRBJ1-1	.	.	CASSELGPGEAFF	TGTGCCAGCAGTGAACTGGGGCCGGGGGAAGCTTTCTTT
TRBV27	TRBJ2-7	.	TRBD1	CASSLKTGPYEQYF	TGTGCCAGCAGTTTAAAGACAGGGCCCTACGAGCAGTACTTC
TRBV29-1	TRBJ2-2	many	TRBD2	CSVWGGSGTGELFF	TGCAGCGTCTGGGGCGGGAGCGGGACCGGGGAGCTGTTTTTT